The T cell receptor (beta chain) under discussion was sequenced for a study of CD4 and CD8 cells across lung adenocarcinoma regions (dated by TCRdb to the late 2010s). About the full investigation: To look at intratumor heterogeneity in the T cell receptor repertoire, the study compared tumor centers against tumor margins.

As for this clonotype: Its antigen is still unknown. It has no much larger one-base neighbor in the sample; base qualities were not kept.

Donors were patients with localized lung adenocarcinoma, a subtype of non-small cell lung cancer. These samples came from the centers of localized lung adenocarcinomas. For TCR repertoire analysis, CD8+ T cells from tumor tissue were profiled apart from CD4+ T cells. Receptor amplification or capture employed PCR. The sequencing machine was a HiSeq X Ten. TCRdb applied fastp at Q25 and MiXCR to the public reads, then kept only in-frame beta chains. CDR3 protein sequences are deduplicated, and each keeps its most common genes and DNA. The sample has over 15,000 distinct CDR3 sequences on record, roughly half of them singletons. The ten largest clones take up around 55% of the sample. This receptor was taken from a female donor with lung adenocarcinoma. The CD4 and CD8 labels of this study may be unreliable. The sample taken for sequencing was CD8+ T cells from the center of a lung tumor. The cell subset or site label corresponds to: tumor center region.

The CDR3 region has the sequence CASSERSGGDTQYF. The sequenced DNA is TGTGCCAGCAGTGAAAGGTCCGGAGGGGATACGCAGTATTTT. The chain was built from TRBV6-1 and TRBJ2-3; the D region possibly corresponds to TRBD2 (6 bases align). The CDR3 contains 14 residues, cysteine and phenylalanine counted. This entry keeps only the CDR3 DNA: 42 bases, framed from base 1. At the junction V is shortened by 2 bases and J by 6 bases, with 12 bases in between. CDR1 and CDR2 (MNHNS, SASEGT) derive from the germline V gene.